This TCR beta chain was captured in a study of tumor and adjacent non-tumor tissue in lung cancer. Turning to this clonotype: Germline and junction disagree at one end, which may indicate a read error.

RNA was extracted from bulk tissue without any cell sorting. The library came from three nested PCR rounds adapted from ARM-PCR protocols. Via MiXCR, TCRdb re-called the multiplex PCR reads, giving one row per CDR3 protein. The sample includes some 90,000 distinct CDR3 sequences, about 61% of them seen just once. The sequencing sample was made of lung tumor tissue. The receptor comes from a man in his sixties or seventies with non-small cell lung cancer.

This chain's CDR3 is CASSFTRTGGNSIYF. CDR3 DNA: TGTGCCAGCAGTTTTACCCGGACAGGGGGAAACAGCATATATTTT. J is TRBJ1-3 and V is TRBV2; TRBD1 matches 10 bases. The CDR3 runs to 15 residues. Germline loops: CDR1 SNHLY, CDR2 FYNNEI.